The 3 T cell receptor beta chains in this list originate from one sample, sequenced in a study of molecular identifiers for immune sequencing clone quantification (dated by TCRdb to between 2018 and 2020). Libraries were constructed by PCR. The instrument was a NextSeq 500. TCRdb itself trimmed the public reads at Q25 with fastp, ran MiXCR and retained productive beta chains. A single entry per CDR3 protein holds the most common genes and DNA from its merged rows. This sample comprises approximately 630,000 distinct CDR3 sequences, 25% of them detected only once. 0.7% to 0.95% of the sample is held by the ten biggest clonotypes. The material sequenced was naive CD8+ T cells from blood, with Jurkat cell RNA spiked in. Sample cell subset or site, as interpreted from the label and publication: FACS-sorted CD8+CD4-CCR7+CD45RA+ naive T cells. The receptors stem from a human donor in good health. Some libraries in this study had Jurkat cell RNA spiked in.

V gene TRBV9 combines with J gene TRBJ2-3; D may be TRBD1 (6 bases). The CDR3 is 15 residues long. V was pared by 4 bases and J by 6 bases, with 18 bases between. From germline, CDR1 is SGDLS and CDR2 YYNGEE. The CDR3 protein is CASSPGVAGWDTQYF. The CDR3 region has the DNA TGTGCCAGCAGCCCAGGGGTGGCCGGGTGGGATACGCAGTATTTT.

The V call is TRBV12-5, the J call TRBJ2-5; D not certain. Looked up from germline, CDR1 is LGHNT and CDR2 is FRNRAP. There are 13 residues in the CDR3. V lost 7 bases, J lost 5 bases, and 14 bases lay in between. Here the CDR3 reads CASAQSPGETQYF. CDR3 DNA: TGTGCTAGTGCCCAATCCCCCGGTGAGACCCAGTACTTC.

Many counts were recorded for this clonotype. The chain links TRBV24-1 to TRBJ2-2; D unresolved. CDR1 is KGHDR and CDR2 is SFDVKD in the germline V gene. This CDR3 region has 12 residues. Trimming removed 7 bases at V and 5 bases at J, with 7 bases between. CDR3: CATSESTGELFF. The CDR3 DNA follows: TGTGCCACCAGCGAAAGTACCGGGGAGCTGTTTTTT.